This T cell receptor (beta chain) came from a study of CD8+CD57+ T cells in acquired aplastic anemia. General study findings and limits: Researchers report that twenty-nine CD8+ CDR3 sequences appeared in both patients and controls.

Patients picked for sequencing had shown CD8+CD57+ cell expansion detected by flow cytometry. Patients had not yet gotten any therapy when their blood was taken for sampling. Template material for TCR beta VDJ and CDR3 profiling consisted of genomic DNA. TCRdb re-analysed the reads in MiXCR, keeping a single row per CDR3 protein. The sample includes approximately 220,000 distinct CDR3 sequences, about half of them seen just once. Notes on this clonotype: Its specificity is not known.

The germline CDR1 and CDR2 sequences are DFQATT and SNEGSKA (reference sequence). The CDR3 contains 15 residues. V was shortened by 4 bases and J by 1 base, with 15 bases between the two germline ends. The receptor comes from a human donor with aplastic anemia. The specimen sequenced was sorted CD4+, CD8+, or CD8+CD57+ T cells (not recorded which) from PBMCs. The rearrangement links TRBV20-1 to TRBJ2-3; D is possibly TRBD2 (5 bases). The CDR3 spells CSAISTTRGTDTQYF. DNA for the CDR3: TGCAGTGCTATTTCGACTACCCGGGGCACAGATACGCAGTATTTT.